A selection of T cell receptor beta chains follows, all from one sample in a study of T cells in Graves' hyperthyroidism and ophthalmopathy. In TCRdb, the multiplex PCR reads were re-called with MiXCR into one record per CDR3 protein. The sample carries around 600,000 distinct CDR3 sequences, roughly 15% recorded once. Sequences were obtained from blood. These receptors all stem from a woman aged 50 to 65 with Graves' ophthalmopathy. CDR3s include the opening cysteine and the closing phenylalanine or tryptophan. The order of the fields is J gene, clone size, CDR3 length, V gene, D gene, CDR3 protein, CDR3 DNA. A D gene is named only where the DNA matches it firmly. A clone size is listed for some rows: how often the clone was seen (once, few, many), or a class if it is expanded.

TRBJ2-1,few,16,TRBV14,TRBD1,CASSRTWDRISGEQFF,TGTGCCAGCAGCCGTACGTGGGACAGGATCTCCGGGGAGCAGTTCTTC
TRBJ1-1,many,13,TRBV5-1,TRBD1,CASSLTRDSEAFF,TGCGCCAGCAGCTTGACCCGGGACAGCGAAGCTTTCTTT
TRBJ1-1,many,13,TRBV27,.,CASMGPLNTEAFF,TGTGCCAGCATGGGACCGTTGAACACTGAAGCTTTCTTT
TRBJ1-4,many,11,TRBV2,.,CASSLDSQLFF,TGTGCCAGCAGTCTTGATTCTCAACTGTTTTTT
TRBJ2-1,few,12,TRBV2,TRBD2,CASFLAGARWFF,TGTGCCAGCTTCCTAGCGGGAGCAAGATGGTTCTTC
TRBJ1-2,many,14,TRBV12-3/TRBV12-4,.,CASSLGTEPYGYTF,TGTGCCAGCAGTTTAGGTACTGAACCCTATGGCTACACCTTC
TRBJ1-4,many,14,TRBV28,TRBD1,CASLRTGYNEKLFF,TGTGCCAGCCTTAGGACAGGGTATAATGAAAAACTGTTTTTT
TRBJ2-2,many,16,TRBV28,TRBD1,CASSLSRDRMFRELFF,TGTGCCAGCAGCTTATCCCGGGACAGAATGTTCCGGGAGCTGTTTTTT
TRBJ1-2,many,12,TRBV27,.,CASRKRDYGYTF,TGTGCCAGCAGAAAAAGGGACTATGGCTACACCTTC
TRBJ2-7,few,12,TRBV29-1,.,CSVGTASHEQYF,TGCAGCGTTGGGACAGCGAGCCACGAGCAGTACTTC
TRBJ1-5,many,13,TRBV20-1,.,CSAPDSPNQPQHF,TGCAGTGCTCCGGACAGCCCCAATCAGCCCCAGCATTTT
TRBJ2-7,.,15,TRBV7-3,.,CASSKAAGGAYEQYF,TGTGCCAGCAGCAAAGCGGCAGGGGGGGCCTACGAGCAGTACTTC
TRBJ2-7,.,16,TRBV20-1,TRBD2,CSAADAAGGLSYEQYF,TGCAGTGCTGCAGACGCAGCGGGAGGTCTCTCCTACGAGCAGTACTTC
TRBJ2-6,.,17,TRBV4-2,.,CASSLRTGRGGANVLTF,TGTGCCAGCAGCCTCCGGACAGGGAGGGGTGGGGCCAACGTCCTGACTTTC
TRBJ2-2,.,16,TRBV19,TRBD1,CASSTKTGGGTGELFF,TGTGCCAGTAGTACGAAGACAGGGGGGGGAACCGGGGAGCTGTTTTTT
TRBJ2-5,.,16,TRBV20-1,TRBD1,CSARDGQGILGETQYF,TGCAGTGCTAGGGACGGACAGGGGATTTTAGGGGAGACCCAGTACTTC
TRBJ2-3,many,15,TRBV7-3,.,CASSPQRSATDTQYF,TGTGCCAGCAGCCCCCAGAGGTCGGCGACAGATACGCAGTATTTT
TRBJ1-5,many,15,TRBV30,.,CAWSNPASGNQPQHF,TGTGCCTGGAGCAACCCAGCCTCCGGCAATCAGCCCCAGCATTTT
TRBJ2-1,many,16,TRBV5-5,TRBD2,CASSRGVAGEGNEQFF,TGTGCCAGCAGCCGCGGCGTAGCGGGAGAAGGTAATGAGCAGTTCTTC
TRBJ2-1,few,15,TRBV15,TRBD1,CATTSTGQGFGEQFF,TGTGCCACCACTTCGACTGGACAGGGGTTTGGTGAGCAGTTCTTC
TRBJ2-5,few,14,TRBV24-1,.,CATSESGSLETQYF,TGTGCCACCAGTGAGTCAGGGTCTCTAGAGACCCAGTACTTC
TRBJ2-5,many,16,TRBV7-2,.,CASSFRIGSGVETQYF,TGTGCCAGCAGCTTCAGAATAGGGAGTGGGGTGGAGACCCAGTACTTC
TRBJ2-2,.,19,TRBV3-1,TRBD2,CASSQVPTSGRVNTGELFF,TGTGCCAGCAGCCAAGTGCCGACTAGCGGGAGGGTAAACACCGGGGAGCTGTTTTTT
TRBJ2-3,few,15,TRBV4-1,TRBD1,CASSQEGTAQDTQYF,TGCGCCAGCAGCCAAGAGGGGACAGCCCAAGATACGCAGTATTTT
TRBJ2-7,many,14,TRBV28,.,CASSFEGIPYEQYF,TGTGCCAGCAGTTTCGAGGGGATCCCCTACGAGCAGTACTTC
TRBJ2-2,.,17,TRBV7-2,.,CASSLVGTSSNTGELFF,TGTGCCAGCAGCTTAGTTGGGACCTCCTCGAACACCGGGGAGCTGTTTTTT
TRBJ2-7,few,16,TRBV15,.,CATSRARNIDSYEQYF,TGTGCCACCAGCAGAGCTAGAAATATTGACTCCTACGAGCAGTACTTC
TRBJ2-7,many,15,TRBV12-3/TRBV12-4,.,CASSFYGGSSYEQYF,TGTGCCAGCAGTTTTTATGGCGGAAGCTCCTACGAGCAGTACTTC
TRBJ2-2,few,19,TRBV27,TRBD2,CASSLSVSAGGPYTGELFF,TGTGCCAGCAGTTTATCGGTTTCGGCGGGAGGGCCGTACACCGGGGAGCTGTTTTTT